Each of the 21 T cell receptor beta chains below was sequenced from the same sample in a study of blood T cell repertoires in COVID-19. TCRdb's table, derived via immunoSEQ multiplex PCR, lists solely in-frame clones and lacks some. This sample has 450,000 to 600,000 clones; roughly 87% occur once, and the top ten carry about 0.75%. The sample was PBMCs or T cells enriched from blood (not recorded which). These receptors all come from a woman aged 18-35 years who had recovered from COVID-19.

The rearrangement uses TRBV19 and TRBJ1-2; D remains unclear. Germline V gene lookup returns CDR1 LNHDA and CDR2 SQIVND (reference sequence). V gave up 7 bases and J gave up 6 bases, with 21 bases separating them. The CDR3 totals 15 residues. CDR3 sequence: CASNTRRIRIHGYTF. The CDR3 nucleotides are TGTGCCAGTAACACTAGGCGGATCCGCATCCATGGCTACACCTTC.

The rearrangement joins TRBV7-2 to TRBJ2-1; possible D gene TRBD2, 6 bases. The length of the CDR3 is 15 residues. Germline CDR1 is SGHTA and CDR2 is FQGNSA. The V end lost 1 base, the J end lost 5 bases, and 12 bases lay between the germline ends. This CDR3 reads CASSLERGGNNEQFF. For the CDR3, the DNA is TGTGCCAGCAGCTTAGAGAGGGGAGGAAACAATGAGCAGTTCTTC.

The chain links TRBV18 to TRBJ1-2; weak D call: TRBD1 (6 bases). V lost 1 base and J lost 3, with 12 bases in between. The V gene's germline CDR1 is KGHSH and CDR2 LQKENI. There are 15 residues in the CDR3. The CDR3 reads CASSPREDRYYGYTF. The DNA of the CDR3 is TGTGCCAGCTCACCACGTGAGGACAGATACTATGGCTACACCTTC.

The chain uses TRBV2 and TRBJ1-5, with unresolved D. CDR1 is SNHLY and CDR2 is FYNNEI in the germline V gene. Trimming shortened V by 3 bases and J by 0 bases, and 6 bases separated the two germline ends. The CDR3 extends over 14 amino acids. For the CDR3, the DNA is TGTGCCAGCAGTGACAGTAATAGCAATCAGCCCCAGCATTTT. Its translation: CASSDSNSNQPQHF.

The chain links TRBV27 to TRBJ1-6; maybe TRBD1 (5 bases). This CDR3 region has 16 residues. The ends were cut back, 3 bases at V and 0 bases at J, with 9 bases in the middle. From germline, CDR1 is MNHEY and CDR2 SMNVEV (reference sequence). This chain's CDR3 is CASSLTESSYNSPLHF. The CDR3 region has the DNA TGTGCCAGCAGTTTGACAGAGAGCTCCTATAATTCACCCCTCCACTTT.

To note about this clone: Other DNA sequences in the sample encode the same CDR3. The CDR3 DNA follows: TGCAGTGCTAGTGCGGGAAACACCATATATTTT. Encoded protein: CSASAGNTIYF. The chain is built from TRBV20-1 and TRBJ1-3, with no clear D. Per the germline V gene, CDR1 is DFQATT and CDR2 is SNEGSKA (reference sequence). CDR3 length equals 11 residues. V lost 3 bases, J lost 4 bases, and 4 bases lay in between.

The CDR3 bases are TGTGCCAGCTCACCAGTCACTGGGGCCAACGTCCTGACTTTC. It translates to CASSPVTGANVLTF. The chain has TRBV18 and TRBJ2-6; no reliable D call. The CDR3 consists of 14 residues. V was trimmed by 2 bases and J by 2 bases, leaving 4 bases between them. Germline lookup yields CDR1 KGHSH and CDR2 LQKENI.

This clone has a single count. The rearrangement links TRBV19 to TRBJ1-2, with TRBD1 as a possible D gene (5 bases). Germline V CDR1 and CDR2: LNHDA, SQIVND (reference sequence). Trimming stripped 5 bases from V and 7 bases from J, with 23 bases between. CDR3 length: 16 amino acids. The chain's CDR3 is CASSQNQGIGYGGYTF. In DNA form, the CDR3 reads TGTGCCAGTAGTCAGAATCAGGGAATCGGGTATGGTGGCTACACCTTC.

The chain recombines TRBV5-1 with TRBJ2-5, with TRBD2 as a possible D gene (5 bases). The CDR3 is made up of 14 amino acids. Germline-derived CDR1 and CDR2 are SGHRS and YFSETQ. V was trimmed by 7 bases and J by 4 bases, leaving 17 bases between them. DNA of the CDR3: TGCGCCAGCCTCCGGGGAGCGGACGGAGAGACCCAGTACTTC. As protein: CASLRGADGETQYF. Variable domain in full (rest from reference TRBV5-1 and TRBJ2-5): KAGVTQTPRYLIKTRGQQVTLSCSPISGHRSVSWYQQTPGQGLQFLFEYFSETQRNKGNFPGRFSGRQFSNSRSEMNVSTLELGDSALYLCASLRGADGETQYFGPGTRLLVL.

This clone has a single count. The chain uses TRBV12-3 or TRBV12-4 and TRBJ1-2, with no clear D. The CDR3 is 11 amino acids. The V gene lost 5 bases and the J gene lost 2 bases, with 3 bases spanning the gap. CDR3 region: CASSQNYGYTF. The CDR3, as DNA: TGTGCCAGCAGTCAGAACTATGGCTACACCTTC.

The chain combines TRBV20-1 with TRBJ1-6; 7 bases are shared with TRBD1. Germline V lookup: CDR1 DFQATT, CDR2 SNEGSKA (reference sequence). The junction had 12 bases not matched to a gene; V was cut back by 3 bases and J by 10 bases. CDR3 length: 15 amino acids. The CDR3 bases are TGCAGTGCTAGTACTTCAGGGGGAAAGGGGTCACCCCTCCACTTT. Its protein is CSASTSGGKGSPLHF.

The J gene is TRBJ2-5, the V gene TRBV5-1, with 11 bases lining up with TRBD2. V gave up 4 bases and J gave up 4 bases; unmatched junction bases: 6. The CDR3 has 15 amino acids. Germline values: CDR1 SGHRS, CDR2 YFSETQ. CDR3 DNA sequence: TGCGCCAGCAGCCCCACTAGCGGGGGCGGAGAGACCCAGTACTTC. Its translation is CASSPTSGGGETQYF.

In this sample, this clone turned up once. J is TRBJ2-2 and V is TRBV19; 10 bases agree with TRBD1. The length of the CDR3 is 16 residues. CDR1 is LNHDA and CDR2 is SQIVND in the germline V gene (reference sequence). J gave up 7 bases and V 4 bases, and 9 bases lay outside the gene matches. CDR3 sequence: CASSNRGTGASGELFF. DNA for the CDR3: TGTGCCAGTAGTAATCGCGGGACAGGGGCGAGCGGGGAGCTGTTTTTT.

In nucleotides, the CDR3 is TGCGCCAGCAGCGACAACACGGATGGCTACACCTTC. It yields the protein CASSDNTDGYTF. V and J are TRBV5-1 and TRBJ1-2; D not resolved. The ends were cut back, 4 bases at V and 6 bases at J, with 10 bases in the middle. Germline V gives CDR1 SGHRS, CDR2 YFSETQ. This CDR3 region has 12 residues.

For the CDR3, the DNA is TGTGCCAGCCAGTTTGAAGTGAATAATAGCGGGGGGCCTAACAATGAGCAGTTCTTC. It specifies CASQFEVNNSGGPNNEQFF. The chain has TRBV2 and TRBJ2-1; 10 nucleotides align to TRBD2. Germline values: CDR1 SNHLY, CDR2 FYNNEI. The CDR3 runs to 19 residues. V dropped 8 bases and J dropped 5; count of bases not matched to a gene: 21.

V usage is TRBV2 and J usage is TRBJ2-7; TRBD2 is a possible D gene (6 bases). The germline CDR1 and CDR2 sequences are SNHLY and FYNNEI. V lost 5 bases and J 4 bases, leaving 24 bases between the germline ends. The CDR3 runs to 17 residues. CDR3 sequence reads: CASSHFRVVAAQYEQYF. The CDR3 DNA reads TGTGCCAGCAGTCACTTTCGGGTAGTAGCGGCCCAATACGAGCAGTACTTC.

This chain connects TRBV28 to TRBJ1-2; 7 bases map to TRBD1. The CDR3 is 14 amino acids. The trim removed 7 bases at V and 5 bases at J, leaving 10 bases unmatched. Looked up from germline, CDR1 is MDHEN and CDR2 is SYDVKM. The CDR3 spells CASKPSAGGYGYTF. DNA of the CDR3: TGTGCCAGCAAACCCTCGGCAGGGGGTTATGGCTACACCTTC.

V is TRBV19 and J is TRBJ1-1; possibly TRBD1 for D (6 bases). V was trimmed by 5 bases and J by 0 bases, leaving 13 bases between them. CDR3 length equals 15 residues. Germline lookup yields CDR1 LNHDA and CDR2 SQIVND (reference sequence). This CDR3 is CASSPRTELNTEAFF. Written as DNA, the CDR3 is TGTGCCAGTAGTCCAAGGACAGAGTTGAACACTGAAGCTTTCTTT.

This clone was seen only once. V is TRBV6-6 and J is TRBJ2-1; 12 bases are shared with TRBD2. This CDR3 is built from 13 residues. Germline trimming cut 5 bases from V and 9 bases from J; bases unmatched to any gene: 2. Germline V gives CDR1 MNHNY, CDR2 SVGAGI (reference sequence). The CDR3 loop is CASSLTSGGEQFF. CDR3 DNA: TGTGCCAGCAGTCTGACTAGCGGGGGTGAGCAGTTCTTC.

This chain links TRBV4-1 with TRBJ2-7; D possibly corresponds to TRBD2 (7 bases). CDR1 is MGHRA, CDR2 YSYEKL, per germline. The germline V and J ends were trimmed by 2 bases and 2 bases, with 13 bases remaining between them. This CDR3 contains 15 residues. The CDR3 coding sequence is TGCGCCAGCAGCCAATTTAGGGGGGGACCCTACGAGCAGTACTTC. Amino acids: CASSQFRGGPYEQYF.

The V and J genes are TRBV5-1 and TRBJ2-2, with 12 bases lining up with TRBD2. CDR3 length: 15 residues. V lost 5 bases to trimming and J lost 5 bases; unmatched junction nucleotides: 4. The germline gives CDR1 SGHRS, CDR2 YFSETQ. Here the CDR3 reads CASRTGLAGTGELFF. Here the CDR3 DNA reads TGCGCCAGCAGAACCGGACTAGCGGGGACCGGGGAGCTGTTTTTT.